This T cell receptor beta chain is from a study of T cell repertoires in cytomegalovirus infection. V lost 3 bases, J lost 0 bases, and 12 bases lay in between. The CDR3 spans 16 residues. Germline CDR1 is SGHTA and CDR2 is FQGNSA. To note about this clonotype: What it recognizes is unknown. Just one base apart from a much larger clone, this may be a read error.

TCRdb reprocessed the reads with MiXCR, giving one entry per CDR3 protein. The sample has fewer than 950,000 distinct CDR3 sequences, around a third seen once. This clonotype was obtained from a human donor in good health (CMV status not recorded). Some clones in this sample may be carry-over from other donors' samples. The source was cultured CD8+ T cells from PBMCs, collected from culture after CMV antigen stimulation. The chain uses TRBV7-2 and TRBJ1-5, with D perhaps matching TRBD1 (5 bases). The CDR3: CTSSLDWGYSNQPQHF. The DNA of the CDR3 is TGTACCAGCAGCTTGGACTGGGGGTATAGCAATCAGCCCCAGCATTTT. The complete variable domain, with remaining parts taken from reference TRBV7-2 and TRBJ1-5, reads GAGVSQSPSNKVTEKGKDVELRCDPISGHTALYWYRQSLGQGLEFLIYFQGNSAPDKSGLPSDRFSAERTGGSVSTLTIQRTQQEDSAVYLCTSSLDWGYSNQPQHFGDGTRLSIL.